This entry is about one T cell receptor beta chain. The CDR3 extends over 14 amino acids. The ends lost 5 bases at V and 1 base at J; junction bases unmatched: 6. The V gene's germline CDR1 is SQVTM and CDR2 ANQGSEA. These data come from a study of PD-L1 blockade in urothelial cancer. On the study more broadly: Blood was tested 3 weeks (second dose) and 6 weeks into treatment.

The repertoire was sequenced with immunoSEQ multiplex PCR; TCRdb's copy has only in-frame clones and lacks some. In the table there are tens of thousands of clones, roughly 90% of which are singletons. Here the sequenced sample was PBMCs, taken around atezolizumab (anti-PD-L1) treatment. The chain uses TRBV29-1 and TRBJ1-1; 8 bases fit TRBD1. The source of this sequence is a man between 60 and 75 years old with urothelial cancer. The CDR3 bases are TGCAGCGTTCTAAAGGACAGGGAGAACACTGAAGCTTTCTTT. Translation gives CSVLKDRENTEAFF.